This passage covers 25 T cell receptor beta chains from one sample sequenced in a study of intratumoral heterogeneity in liver cancer. Data came from immunoSEQ multiplex PCR; TCRdb stores just in-frame clones and leaves some out. This sample carries around 5,900 clones, approximately 72% of them seen once, and the ten largest clones take 20% to 25%. Sample: tumor-adjacent normal tissue, taken before any cancer treatment. The origin of the receptors is a man between 65 and 85 years old with hepatocellular carcinoma.

This clone came up once. The chain couples TRBV2 to TRBJ2-3, with 7 bases lining up with TRBD1. Unmatched junction bases numbered 11, after V lost 10 bases and J lost 4 bases. The CDR3 length is 14 residues. Germline assignment: CDR1 SNHLY and CDR2 FYNNEI. CDR3 in DNA: TGTGCCACTAAACAGGGGATAGGGGCAGATACGCAGTATTTT. Translating gives CATKQGIGADTQYF.

The gene calls are TRBV3-1 (or the pseudogene TRBV3-2) and TRBJ1-1; D is uncertain. Deletions cut 6 bases from V and 4 bases from J, with 12 bases between. The CDR3 is 13 amino acids. Germline V gene lookup returns CDR1 LGHDT and CDR2 YNNKEL (reference sequence). The CDR3, as DNA: TGTGCCAGCAGGTCTGGGTTGTTCACTGAAGCTTTCTTT. This gives the protein CASRSGLFTEAFF.

The sample holds a few counts of this clone. J is TRBJ2-5 and V is TRBV14; 7 nucleotides match TRBD2. The trim removed 0 bases at V and 5 bases at J, leaving 6 bases unmatched. CDR1 SGHDN and CDR2 FVKESK come from the germline V gene. The CDR3 totals 15 residues. CDR3 sequence (DNA): TGTGCCAGCAGCCAAGAGCGGGGGTGGGGCGAGACCCAGTACTTC. It specifies CASSQERGWGETQYF. Based on the CDR3 plus reference TRBV14 and TRBJ2-5, the full variable domain is EAGVTQFPSHSVIEKGQTVTLRCDPISGHDNLYWYRRVMGKEIKFLLHFVKESKQDESGMPNNRFLAERTGGTYSTLKVQPAELEDSGVYFCASSQERGWGETQYFGPGTRLLVL.

The chain recombines TRBV6-1 with TRBJ2-3; D is uncertain. The germline gives CDR1 MNHNS, CDR2 SASEGT. The V and J ends lost 3 bases and 3 bases respectively, with 10 bases between them. This CDR3 has 14 residues. The CDR3 loop reads CASSDRGWTDTQYF. The CDR3 nucleotides are TGTGCCAGCAGTGACCGAGGTTGGACAGATACGCAGTATTTT.

V is TRBV9 and J is TRBJ1-1, with 9 positions matching TRBD1. There are 14 residues in the CDR3. CDR1 is SGDLS, CDR2 YYNGEE, per germline. J lost 5 bases, V lost 3 bases, and 5 bases had no gene match. CDR3 bases: TGTGCCAGCAGCGCACTGACAGGGGGGACTGAAGCTTTCTTT. Translation: CASSALTGGTEAFF.

The chain is built from TRBV27 and TRBJ1-2; 8 positions agree with TRBD1. Trimming cost V 4 bases and J 10 bases; bases outside gene matches: 14. The V gene's germline CDR1 is MNHEY and CDR2 SMNVEV (reference sequence). The CDR3 runs to 15 residues. The CDR3 reads CASSWSGTGPWDYTF. In DNA, the CDR3 is TGTGCCAGCAGTTGGAGTGGGACAGGTCCCTGGGACTACACCTTC.

The gene calls are TRBV6-5 and TRBJ1-5; D unclear. Between the trimmed V and J ends, which lost 5 bases and 5 bases, there was a span of 10 bases. Germline loops: CDR1 MNHEY, CDR2 SVGAGI. The length of the CDR3 is 13 residues. The CDR3 here is CASSPGIHQPQHF. In DNA form, the CDR3 reads TGTGCCAGCAGTCCGGGTATTCATCAGCCCCAGCATTTT.

The V call is TRBV7-2, the J call TRBJ2-7; TRBD2 is a possible D gene (7 bases). This CDR3 comprises 15 residues. V was pared by 5 bases and J by 3 bases, with 17 bases between. Germline CDR1 is SGHTA and CDR2 is FQGNSA. The CDR3 protein is CASSPRGGGNYEQYF. As DNA, the CDR3 is TGTGCCAGCAGCCCCCGGGGAGGGGGAAACTACGAGCAGTACTTC. The full variable domain, its missing parts supplied by reference TRBV7-2 and TRBJ2-7, is GAGVSQSPSNKVTEKGKDVELRCDPISGHTALYWYRQSLGQGLEFLIYFQGNSAPDKSGLPSDRFSAERTGGSVSTLTIQRTQQEDSAVYLCASSPRGGGNYEQYFGPGTRLTVT.

This clone was recorded only once. The chain joins TRBV6-5 to TRBJ1-1; the match to TRBD1 covers 7 bases. Looked up from germline, CDR1 is MNHEY and CDR2 is SVGAGI. Trimming removed 6 bases from V and 5 bases from J; junction bases left unmatched: 6. This CDR3 comprises 13 residues. The CDR3 DNA sequence: TGTGCCAGCAGAATTGACAGGGTAACTGAAGCTTTCTTT. Amino acid sequence: CASRIDRVTEAFF.

The chain joins TRBV12-3 or TRBV12-4 to TRBJ1-1, with 8 bases identical to TRBD1. The CDR3 is 13 residues long. With 6 bases clipped from V and 10 bases from J, the junction kept 10 bases outside the gene matches. CDR3 in amino acids: CASSRGQVLRAFF. The CDR3 DNA sequence: TGTGCCAGCAGCCGGGGACAGGTCTTGCGAGCTTTCTTT.

The rearrangement links TRBV2 to TRBJ2-1; D is perhaps TRBD1 or TRBD2 (6 bases each). V was clipped by 7 bases and J by 0 bases, with 10 bases between them. Germline lookup yields CDR1 SNHLY and CDR2 FYNNEI. The CDR3 has 14 amino acids. The CDR3 coding sequence is TGTGCCAGCAACGGGGGCCTCTCCTACAATGAGCAGTTCTTC. Residues: CASNGGLSYNEQFF.

This rearrangement joins TRBV7-9 to TRBJ1-3; D remains ambiguous. CDR3 size: 17 residues. Trimming shortened V by 3 bases and J by 4 bases, and 19 bases separated the two germline ends. The germline gives CDR1 SEHNR, CDR2 FQNEAQ (reference sequence). The DNA for the CDR3 is TGTGCCAGCAGCTTTTTTGCCCTAGGGAAGGAGGGAAACACCATATATTTT. This encodes CASSFFALGKEGNTIYF.

The J gene is TRBJ2-2, the V gene TRBV5-1; weak D call: TRBD1 (6 bases). Germline CDR1 reads SGHRS; CDR2 reads YFSETQ. V was pared by 5 bases and J by 6 bases, with 20 bases between. This CDR3 is built from 16 residues. Here the CDR3 DNA reads TGCGCCAGCAGGGGGGCAGCTGAGGTGGTCCCCGGGGAGCTGTTTTTT. Protein: CASRGAAEVVPGELFF.

The chain has TRBV12-3 or TRBV12-4 and TRBJ1-3; D unclear. The CDR3 consists of 12 residues. V was trimmed by 6 bases and J by 2 bases, leaving 5 bases between them. The CDR3, as DNA: TGTGCCAGCAGAATCGCTGGAAACACCATATATTTT. This codes for CASRIAGNTIYF.

The chain is built from TRBV5-5 and TRBJ1-5; perhaps TRBD1 as D (5 bases). CDR3 size: 13 residues. Germline-derived CDR1 and CDR2 are SGHKS and YYEKEE (reference sequence). Trimming left V 0 bases short and J 10 bases short, with 11 bases between. The DNA of the CDR3 is TGTGCCAGCAGCTTGGCCTCGGGGGATCCCCAGCATTTT. This encodes CASSLASGDPQHF.

The J gene is TRBJ2-1, the V gene TRBV13; D possibly matches TRBD1 or TRBD2 (6 bases each). Germline V lookup: CDR1 PRHDT, CDR2 FYEKMQ (reference sequence). The CDR3 has 14 amino acids. Trimming removed 10 bases at V and 3 bases at J, with 16 bases between. CDR3 sequence: CATATGGDYNEQFF. As DNA, the CDR3 is TGTGCCACCGCCACCGGGGGCGACTACAATGAGCAGTTCTTC.

V usage is TRBV5-4 and J usage is TRBJ1-5; perhaps TRBD1 as D (6 bases). The V gene lost 0 bases and the J gene lost 3 bases, with 7 bases spanning the gap. Germline V gene lookup returns CDR1 SGHNT and CDR2 YYREEE (reference sequence). This CDR3 comprises 14 residues. DNA of the CDR3: TGTGCCAGCAGCTTGGCAGGGGTCAATCAGCCCCAGCATTTT. As protein: CASSLAGVNQPQHF.

The chain joins TRBV6-2 or TRBV6-3 to TRBJ1-1; D possibly corresponds to TRBD1 (5 bases). CDR1 and CDR2 from the germline V gene are MNHEY and SVGEGT. The V gene lost 5 bases and the J gene lost 4 bases, with 14 bases spanning the gap. The CDR3 consists of 14 residues. The CDR3 region is CASSDMGRRTEAFF. As DNA, the CDR3 is TGTGCCAGCAGTGATATGGGGCGTCGCACTGAAGCTTTCTTT.

The chain combines TRBV19 with TRBJ2-7, with 7 bases matching TRBD1. The CDR3 consists of 13 residues. Looked up from germline, CDR1 is LNHDA and CDR2 is SQIVND (reference sequence). After removal of 5 bases from V and 7 bases from J, the junction contained 8 bases not matched to a gene. The CDR3 loop reads CASSLGQSWEQYF. CDR3 nucleotides: TGTGCCAGTAGTTTGGGACAGTCGTGGGAGCAGTACTTC.

This clone was seen more than once but under ten times. Other DNA sequences in the same sample also yield this CDR3. The rearrangement joins TRBV7-9 to TRBJ2-1; D tentatively fits TRBD1 or TRBD2 (5 bases each). This CDR3 has 15 residues. Trimming took off 5 bases at V and 6 bases at J, with 17 bases between the two ends. Per germline, CDR1 SEHNR and CDR2 FQNEAQ (reference sequence). The DNA of the CDR3 is TGTGCCAGCAGCCCTCGGGACGTACTCGGCAATGAGCAGTTCTTC. The encoded protein is CASSPRDVLGNEQFF.

This chain uses TRBV27 with TRBJ2-7, with TRBD2 matching 7 bases. Trimming at V came to 4 bases and at J to 0 bases, leaving 9 bases not matched to a gene. The germline CDR1 and CDR2 sequences are MNHEY and SMNVEV (reference sequence). The CDR3 is 16 residues long. CDR3 protein: CASSSMGGDSSYEQYV. The DNA of the CDR3 is TGTGCCAGCAGTTCAATGGGGGGGGATAGCTCCTACGAGCAGTACGTC.

The J gene is TRBJ2-2, the V gene TRBV13, with D unclear. V was pared by 2 bases and J by 1 base, with 5 bases between. The CDR3 runs 14 residues. Per the germline V gene, CDR1 is PRHDT and CDR2 is FYEKMQ (reference sequence). The CDR3, as DNA: TGTGCCAGCAGCTTAAGGAGGAACACCGGGGAGCTGTTTTTT. Translated, it gives CASSLRRNTGELFF.

The V gene is TRBV7-2, the J gene TRBJ2-3; 8 positions match TRBD2. This CDR3 contains 13 residues. CDR1 and CDR2 (germline): SGHTA, FQGNSA. With V trimmed by 0 bases and J by 9 bases, 2 bases remained unmatched. CDR3 bases: TGTGCCAGCAGCTTAGCCGGGGGGGACACGCAGTATTTT. The encoded protein is CASSLAGGDTQYF. Combining the CDR3 with reference TRBV7-2 and TRBJ2-3 gives the whole variable domain GAGVSQSPSNKVTEKGKDVELRCDPISGHTALYWYRQSLGQGLEFLIYFQGNSAPDKSGLPSDRFSAERTGGSVSTLTIQRTQQEDSAVYLCASSLAGGDTQYFGPGTRLTVL.

The chain recombines TRBV10-3 with TRBJ2-2; TRBD2 matches at 9 bases. This CDR3 is built from 15 residues. Looked up from germline, CDR1 is ENHRY and CDR2 is SYGVKD. Trimming cost V 6 bases and J 2 bases; bases outside gene matches: 4. The CDR3 DNA sequence: TGTGCCATCAGAGCAGCGGGGGGTAACACCGGGGAGCTGTTTTTT. Translating it yields CAIRAAGGNTGELFF.

V gene TRBV7-3 combines with J gene TRBJ2-1, with TRBD2 matching over 8 bases. Germline V gives CDR1 SGHTA, CDR2 FQGTGA. J was trimmed by 2 bases and V by 1 base; bases with no gene match: 4. CDR3 length equals 16 residues. CDR3 sequence reads: CASSLNGGATYNEQFF. DNA for the CDR3: TGTGCCAGCAGCTTAAACGGGGGGGCCACCTACAATGAGCAGTTCTTC.